This T cell receptor (beta chain) was captured in a study of T cell responses to AZD1222 COVID-19 vaccine. General observations from the study: At 160-218 and 743-854, vaccine-associated CD4 TCRs were dominant, and they spanned spike. There were mostly white British donors and more females than males, and clonal diversity was possibly underestimated.

With 2 bases removed from V and 6 bases from J, the gap between germline ends came to 1 base. The germline CDR1 and CDR2 sequences are MNHNS and SASEGT. The CDR3 covers 10 residues. For this clone: The antigen is not known.

Sequenced by immunoSEQ multiplex PCR; TCRdb stores in-frame clones only, minus some. The sample has over 85,000 clones; approximately 90% are singletons. This clonotype was obtained from an adult in good health. Sequencing used peripheral blood, obtained on day 0 of AZD1222 vaccination. The rearrangement uses TRBV6-1 and TRBJ1-2; no definite D call. The CDR3 region is CASSEHGYTF. CDR3 bases: TGTGCCAGCAGTGAACATGGCTACACCTTC.